A single sample is the source of the 24 T cell receptor beta chains below, sequenced in a study of shared clonotypes between healthy human individuals. Assay used: immunoSEQ multiplex PCR; TCRdb lists only in-frame clones, some missing. The top ten clones hold approximately 0.4% of a sample with fewer than 3 million clones, 85% to 95% of them seen once. The source material was naive CD4+ T cells from PBMCs. Noted subset: CD45RA+ positively selected. The receptor source for this set is a man aged 18 to 30 in good health. Some clones in this sample may be carry-over from other donors' samples.

The chain employs TRBV5-1 and TRBJ2-5; D may correspond to TRBD1 or TRBD2 (5 bases each). Trimming took off 4 bases at V and 1 base at J, with 14 bases between the two ends. This CDR3 spans 15 amino acids. Germline assignment: CDR1 SGHRS and CDR2 YFSETQ. The CDR3 spells CASSITERGQETQYF. In DNA form, the CDR3 reads TGCGCCAGCAGCATAACGGAGAGGGGCCAAGAGACCCAGTACTTC.

Turning to this clone: In the same sample, other DNA sequences code for this CDR3. The chain carries TRBV5-1 and TRBJ1-5, with 8 bases that match TRBD1. Germline lookup yields CDR1 SGHRS and CDR2 YFSETQ. This CDR3 spans 15 amino acids. The V segment lost 4 bases and the J segment 2 bases; nucleotides outside the gene matches: 5. Here the CDR3 reads CASSLEGQGNQPQHF. The DNA of the CDR3 is TGCGCCAGCAGCCTGGAGGGACAGGGCAATCAGCCCCAGCATTTT.

The chain joins TRBV2 to TRBJ2-5; D remains unclear. The CDR3 runs to 13 residues. CDR1 is SNHLY and CDR2 is FYNNEI in the germline V gene. Trimming stripped 5 bases from V and 1 base from J, with 8 bases between. In DNA, the CDR3 is TGTGCCAGCAGTAATACAGCCCAAGAGACCCAGTACTTC. It is translated as CASSNTAQETQYF.

Concerning this clone itself: At the DNA level, this CDR3 is encoded by other sequences in the same sample as well. The J gene is TRBJ2-5, the V gene TRBV28; D remains unclear. The CDR3 runs 11 residues. Deletions cut 3 bases from V and 6 bases from J, with 5 bases between. Germline CDR1 MDHEN, CDR2 SYDVKM. CDR3 bases: TGTGCCAGCAGTTTCGAGAAGACCCAGTACTTC. Protein product: CASSFEKTQYF.

This clone is a singleton in its sample. The chain joins TRBV7-9 to TRBJ2-3, with 9 bases matching TRBD2. The CDR3 contains 16 residues. Germline values: CDR1 SEHNR, CDR2 FQNEAQ (reference sequence). The V and J ends lost 3 bases and 0 bases, in that order; junction bases with no gene match: 4. This chain's CDR3 is CASSFGTSRSTDTQYF. In DNA, the CDR3 is TGTGCCAGCAGCTTTGGGACTAGCAGAAGCACAGATACGCAGTATTTT.

This chain uses TRBV7-2 with TRBJ1-4; D call uncertain. The V end lost 4 bases, the J end lost 7 bases, and 10 bases lay between the germline ends. Germline V gene lookup returns CDR1 SGHTA and CDR2 FQGNSA. This CDR3 is built from 13 residues. CDR3 in DNA: TGTGCCAGCAGCTGGAGGCTGGGTGAAAAACTGTTTTTT. Translation: CASSWRLGEKLFF.

The chain is built from TRBV11-2 and TRBJ2-1; 12 bases line up with TRBD2. Trimming at V came to 1 base and at J to 0 bases, leaving 7 bases not matched to a gene. Germline loops: CDR1 SGHAT, CDR2 FQNNGV. The CDR3 covers 19 residues. This chain's CDR3 is CASSLGRLAGGTSYNEQFF. The CDR3 DNA reads as TGTGCCAGCAGCTTAGGGCGGCTAGCGGGAGGGACCTCCTACAATGAGCAGTTCTTC.

Only a few counts were recorded for this clone. Other nucleotide sequences from this sample produce the same CDR3. The chain is built from TRBV29-1 and TRBJ2-7; D call uncertain. Trimming cost V 2 bases and J 6 bases, with 8 bases left between them. CDR1 and CDR2 from the germline V gene are SQVTM and ANQGSEA. CDR3 length: 11 amino acids. CDR3 in amino acids: CSVESPGEQYF. Here the CDR3 DNA reads TGCAGCGTTGAATCCCCCGGCGAGCAGTACTTC.

This chain uses TRBV28 with TRBJ1-2; D is possibly TRBD1 (5 bases). The CDR3 has 17 amino acids. The V end was cut by 7 bases, the J end by 0 bases, with 21 bases between. Germline lookup yields CDR1 MDHEN and CDR2 SYDVKM. The CDR3 is CASTWGGSGRANYGYTF. The CDR3 region has the DNA TGTGCCAGCACCTGGGGGGGGTCGGGCAGAGCTAACTATGGCTACACCTTC.

The chain joins TRBV28 to TRBJ2-7; D unclear. The V end was cut by 3 bases, the J end by 8 bases, with 8 bases between. This CDR3 spans 11 amino acids. Germline assignment: CDR1 MDHEN and CDR2 SYDVKM. The CDR3 sequence is CASSLAGQQYF. The CDR3 DNA sequence: TGTGCCAGCAGTTTGGCCGGCCAGCAGTACTTC.

This sequence joins TRBV19 and TRBJ2-1, with 12 bases identical to TRBD2. Per germline, CDR1 LNHDA and CDR2 SQIVND (reference sequence). The CDR3 runs to 16 residues. With 4 bases clipped from V and 7 bases from J, the junction kept 8 bases outside the gene matches. CDR3 nucleotide sequence: TGTGCCAGTAGTACCCTACTAGCGGGAGGAAGAAATGAGCAGTTCTTC. It translates to CASSTLLAGGRNEQFF.

The CDR3 region is CASSETGAQYNEQFF. The CDR3 DNA follows: TGTGCCAGCAGCGAGACAGGGGCCCAATACAATGAGCAGTTCTTC. The rearrangement joins TRBV27 to TRBJ2-1; 8 nucleotides agree with TRBD1. The CDR3 sequence is 15 residues long. J lost 4 bases, V lost 6 bases, and 8 bases had no gene match. Germline V CDR1 and CDR2: MNHEY, SMNVEV (reference sequence).

This chain links TRBV9 with TRBJ2-2, with a weak D call TRBD1 (6 bases). Germline-derived CDR1 and CDR2 are SGDLS and YYNGEE. V lost 3 bases, J lost 0 bases, and 6 bases lay in between. The length of the CDR3 is 14 residues. Here the CDR3 DNA reads TGTGCCAGCAGCGAGGGGGCGAACACCGGGGAGCTGTTTTTT. Amino acids: CASSEGANTGELFF.

The rearrangement joins TRBV10-1 to TRBJ2-1, with 14 bases fitting TRBD2. With 0 bases clipped from V and 8 bases from J, the junction kept 12 bases outside the gene matches. Germline V CDR1 and CDR2: WNHNN, SYGVQD (reference sequence). CDR3 length: 19 amino acids. This CDR3 is CASSESFTLGLAGEYEQFF. The CDR3 DNA reads as TGCGCCAGCAGTGAGTCCTTTACCTTGGGACTAGCGGGAGAATATGAGCAGTTCTTC.

This chain connects TRBV5-4 to TRBJ2-1; maybe TRBD2 (5 bases). Trimming removed 3 bases from V and 6 bases from J, with 16 bases in between. The CDR3 runs 15 residues. Germline V gives CDR1 SGHNT, CDR2 YYREEE (reference sequence). The chain's CDR3 is CASSWGALVGNEQFF. The CDR3 DNA reads TGTGCCAGCAGCTGGGGAGCTCTGGTAGGCAATGAGCAGTTCTTC.

The chain has TRBV6-5 and TRBJ2-1; D might be TRBD2 (6 bases). The CDR3 has 15 residues. CDR1 MNHEY and CDR2 SVGAGI come from the germline V gene. V was shortened by 5 bases and J by 2 bases, with 13 bases between the two germline ends. Here the CDR3 DNA reads TGTGCCAGCAGTCGCTGGAGGGACCCCTACAATGAGCAGTTCTTC. It is translated as CASSRWRDPYNEQFF.

Points on this clone: The same CDR3 can be traced to other DNA sequences in this sample. The V and J genes are TRBV9 and TRBJ2-1; D might be TRBD2 (6 bases). Trimming left V 2 bases short and J 4 bases short, with 10 bases between. This CDR3 contains 14 residues. The V gene's germline CDR1 is SGDLS and CDR2 YYNGEE. The CDR3 loop reads CASSVRDSYNEQFF. CDR3 DNA sequence: TGTGCCAGCAGCGTCCGGGACTCATACAATGAGCAGTTCTTC.

J is TRBJ1-5 and V is TRBV30; TRBD1 aligns across 10 bases. This CDR3 spans 18 amino acids. The germline V gene has CDR1 GTSNPN and CDR2 SVGIG (reference sequence). V trimming: 2 bases; J trimming: 0 bases; junction bases outside the gene matches: 10. The CDR3 DNA is TGTGCCTGGAGTCGGGGGGACAGGGGAGTTATTAGCAATCAGCCCCAGCATTTT. Amino acid sequence: CAWSRGDRGVISNQPQHF.

V usage is TRBV28 and J usage is TRBJ2-7; a possible D gene is TRBD2 (6 bases). Per the germline V gene, CDR1 is MDHEN and CDR2 is SYDVKM. The CDR3 has 15 amino acids. V shed 7 bases and J shed 7 bases, with 23 bases lying between them. The CDR3 loop is CASTGLASIGGEQYF. The CDR3 coding sequence is TGTGCCAGCACCGGCCTAGCCTCGATTGGAGGGGAGCAGTACTTC.

The genes are TRBV5-5 and TRBJ1-4; D call uncertain. Per germline, CDR1 SGHKS and CDR2 YYEKEE (reference sequence). Deletions cut 3 bases from V and 2 bases from J, with 5 bases between. This CDR3 contains 13 residues. DNA for the CDR3: TGTGCCAGCAGCTGGGATACTAATGAAAAACTGTTTTTT. Amino acids: CASSWDTNEKLFF. The full variable domain, its missing parts supplied by reference TRBV5-5 and TRBJ1-4, is DAGVTQSPTHLIKTRGQQVTLRCSPISGHKSVSWYQQVLGQGPQFIFQYYEKEERGRGNFPDRFSARQFPNYSSELNVNALLLGDSALYLCASSWDTNEKLFFGSGTQLSVL.

The CDR3 DNA is TGTGCCAGCAGCTCCCGAGGGCGGATGAACACTGAAGCTTTCTTT. Translation gives CASSSRGRMNTEAFF. V and J are TRBV7-8 and TRBJ1-1; D ambiguous. CDR3 length: 15 residues. Trimming shortened V by 4 bases and J by 0 bases, and 12 bases separated the two germline ends. CDR1 and CDR2 (germline): SGHVS, FQNEAQ.

CDR3 DNA sequence: TGTGCCAGCAGTTACTCTGGCAGGACGGGCACTGAAGCTTTCTTT. Protein sequence: CASSYSGRTGTEAFF. The genes are TRBV6-5 and TRBJ1-1; no definite D call. The CDR3 runs 15 residues. Germline CDR1 MNHEY, CDR2 SVGAGI. V was cut by 0 bases and J by 4 bases, with 12 bases left in between.

In this sample, this clone turned up once. This rearrangement joins TRBV2 to TRBJ2-7, with D unresolved. The germline CDR1 and CDR2 sequences are SNHLY and FYNNEI. This CDR3 contains 13 residues. V was clipped by 9 bases and J by 5 bases, with 17 bases between them. This chain's CDR3 is CARARPSSHEQYF. Written as DNA, the CDR3 is TGTGCCAGAGCCCGACCATCCAGTCACGAGCAGTACTTC. Filled out from reference TRBV2 and TRBJ2-7, the complete variable domain reads EPEVTQTPSHQVTQMGQEVILRCVPISNHLYFYWYRQILGQKVEFLVSFYNNEISEKSEIFDDQFSVERPDGSNFTLKIRSTKLEDSAMYFCARARPSSHEQYFGPGTRLTVT.

The chain employs TRBV28 and TRBJ2-1, with a weak D call TRBD2 (6 bases). The CDR3 is 14 residues long. Germline V gene data show CDR1 as MDHEN and CDR2 as SYDVKM. The V end lost 6 bases, the J end lost 3 bases, and 12 bases lay between the germline ends. CDR3 DNA: TGTGCCAGCAGGGCCCCGGGAGACTACAATGAGCAGTTCTTC. This translates into CASRAPGDYNEQFF.